This T cell receptor (beta chain) was documented in a study of shared T cell receptors in the human thymus. The protocol was immunoSEQ multiplex PCR, while the TCRdb copy is restricted to in-frame clones and leaves out a portion. Here the sample spans hundreds of thousands of clones, more than 75% being singletons. The V gene's germline CDR1 is LNHDA and CDR2 SQIVND (reference sequence). CDR3 length: 12 amino acids. With 7 bases removed from V and 1 base from J, the gap between germline ends came to 5 bases. In addition, the sample was reused for a study of human thymus T cells. That report adds: Resections from corrective heart surgery supplied the thymus tissue. Usage of V and J genes appeared biased in thymic and blood repertoires. Among unrelated individuals, related research reported thymic repertoires that overlapped highly.

The origin of this receptor is a boy in the first two years of life with a congenital heart defect. The V gene is TRBV19, the J gene TRBJ1-3; no firm D call. The sequenced sample was thymocytes. DNA of the CDR3: TGTGCCAGTACCGGGTCTGGAAACACCATATATTTT. It codes for CASTGSGNTIYF.